These T cell receptor beta chains were read from a single sample in a study of metastatic and nonmetastatic thyroid tumors. MiXCR was used by TCRdb to re-call the PCR reads. The data show tens of thousands of clones, with about 15% seen just once and roughly 4% held by the top ten. The sample comprised blood. These receptor sequences come from a female donor with papillary thyroid cancer or a benign thyroid nodule (not recorded which). Some clones in this sample may be carry-over from other donors' samples. Each CDR3 is given with its conserved first and last residue. The D gene is left open where the match is weak. Not every row has a clone size; where given, it reads once, few, many or a size class.

>many|TRBV28|TRBJ2-2|NA|16
CASSPTDRPVTGELFF
TGTGCCAGCAGCCCTACCGACAGACCTGTGACCGGGGAGCTGTTTTTT
>NA|TRBV4-1|TRBJ2-5|NA|20
CASSQEGGLADTNWGETQYF
TGCGCCAGCAGCCAAGAAGGGGGTCTAGCGGATACCAATTGGGGGGAGACCCAGTACTTC
>once|TRBV4-1|TRBJ2-5|NA|14
CASSQVGTKETQYF
TGTGCCAGCAGCCAAGTCGGGACGAAGGAGACCCAGTACTTC
>many|TRBV20-1|TRBJ1-5|NA|15
CSASVFGGGNQPQHF
TGCAGTGCTAGTGTATTCGGTGGGGGCAATCAGCCCCAGCATTTT
>NA|TRBV5-1|TRBJ1-5|NA|15
CASSLGQGSYQPQNF
TGCGCCAGCAGCTTGGGGCAGGGCAGCTATCAGCCGCAGAATTTT
>NA|TRBV16|TRBJ2-3|TRBD1|15
CASSTTGGPVRTQYF
TGTGCCAGCAGCACGACAGGGGGCCCTGTCCGTACGCAGTATTTT
>many|TRBV28|TRBJ1-2|TRBD1|14
CASSTPGQGNGYTF
TGTGCCAGCAGCACTCCGGGACAGGGTAATGGCTACACCTTC
>NA|TRBV28|TRBJ2-6|TRBD2|16
CASSSAGVGGANVLTF
TGTGCCAGCAGTTCGGCGGGGGTTGGTGGTGCCAACGTCCTGACTTTC
>NA|TRBV7-9|TRBJ2-1|NA|11
CASSPWNEQFF
TGTGCCAGTAGCCCCTGGAATGAGCAGTTCTTC
>many|TRBV12-3/TRBV12-4|TRBJ2-7|NA|15
CASSLGRGRGYEQYF
TGTGCCAGCAGTTTGGGGAGGGGGCGGGGGTACGAGCAGTACTTC
>many|TRBV7-2|TRBJ1-1|NA|15
CASNSHGWGNTEAFF
TGTGCCAGCAATTCGCATGGGTGGGGGAACACTGAAGCTTTCTTT
>NA|TRBV30|TRBJ2-5|TRBD1|14
CAWGDRKYQETQYF
TGTGCCTGGGGGGACAGGAAGTACCAAGAGACCCAGTACTTC
>many|TRBV5-1|TRBJ2-7|NA|16
CASSLARGIVGDEQYF
TGCGCCAGCAGCTTGGCCCGGGGGATTGTTGGGGACGAGCAGTACTTC
>many|TRBV7-3|TRBJ2-2|NA|15
CASSPTGEGTGELFF
TGTGCCAGCAGCCCCACAGGGGAGGGCACCGGGGAGCTGTTTTTT
>NA|TRBV11-2|TRBJ2-7|NA|15
CASRFNAASSYEQYF
TGTGCAAGCAGATTTAATGCCGCGAGCTCCTACGAGCAGTACTTC
>many|TRBV9|TRBJ1-5|NA|14
CASSAGSSNQPQHF
TGTGCCAGCAGCGCGGGATCTAGCAATCAGCCCCAGCATTTT
>many|TRBV20-1|TRBJ1-5|NA|13
CSAKGHRNQPQHF
TGCAGTGCTAAAGGACATCGCAATCAGCCCCAGCATTTT
>many|TRBV11-1|TRBJ1-6|NA|14
CASRGTTYNSPLHF
TGTGCCAGCAGGGGCACAACCTATAATTCACCCCTCCACTTT
>many|TRBV11-2|TRBJ1-1|TRBD1|16
CASSLGATGVNTEAFF
TGTGCCAGCAGCTTAGGGGCGACAGGGGTGAACACTGAAGCTTTCTTT
>many|TRBV6-1|TRBJ2-5|TRBD1|13
CASSTTGRETQYF
TGTGCCAGCAGTACGACAGGGCGAGAGACCCAGTACTTC
>many|TRBV5-5|TRBJ2-7|NA|16
CASSLSLYGGAYEQYF
TGTGCCAGCAGCTTGTCACTATATGGGGGTGCCTACGAGCAGTACTTC
>many|TRBV7-6|TRBJ2-2|NA|16
CASSPEPLAGAGELFF
TGTGCCAGCAGCCCTGAACCGCTTGCGGGGGCAGGGGAGCTGTTTTTT
>few|TRBV9|TRBJ2-1|NA|16
CASKEEVQGVFGEQFF
TGTGCCAGCAAAGAGGAAGTCCAGGGAGTCTTCGGTGAGCAGTTCTTC
>many|TRBV10-3|TRBJ2-5|NA|14
CAISESVGGETQYF
TGTGCCATCAGTGAGTCGGTGGGGGGAGAGACCCAGTACTTC
>NA|TRBV30|TRBJ2-5|TRBD1|16
CAWSFWGAGGAETQYF
TGTGCCTGGAGTTTCTGGGGAGCAGGGGGAGCGGAGACCCAGTACTTC
>many|TRBV19|TRBJ2-5|TRBD2|15
CASSIVGTSAETQYF
TGTGCCAGTAGTATAGTGGGGACTAGCGCAGAGACCCAGTACTTC
>NA|TRBV12-3/TRBV12-4|TRBJ2-7|NA|12
CASSLVAYQQYF
TGTGCCAGCAGTCTGGTAGCCTACCAGCAGTACTTC
>many|TRBV15|TRBJ1-2|TRBD1|19
CATSSVPFRDRFMGYGYTF
TGTGCCACCAGCAGCGTGCCTTTCCGGGACAGGTTTATGGGGTATGGCTACACCTTC
>many|TRBV6-1|TRBJ2-5|TRBD2|13
CASRGGGSETQYF
TGTGCCAGCAGAGGCGGGGGGTCGGAGACCCAGTACTTC
>many|TRBV20-1|TRBJ1-6|NA|14
CSASYQGLSSPLHF
TGCAGTGCTAGTTATCAGGGGTTAAGTTCACCCCTCCACTTT
>NA|TRBV6-4|TRBJ2-3|NA|14
CASSYSGPTYTHYF
TGTGCCAGCAGTTACTCGGGACCGACATATACGCATTATTTT
>many|TRBV29-1|TRBJ1-1|NA|13
CSVGDPRPTEAFF
TGCAGCGTAGGGGATCCCAGGCCAACTGAAGCTTTCTTT
>NA|TRBV5-4|TRBJ1-2|NA|16
CASSSSGGRGGYGYTF
TGTGCCAGCAGCTCCTCCGGCGGTCGGGGTGGCTATGGCTACACCTTC
>NA|TRBV6-4|TRBJ2-3|NA|14
CTSRTRSGTDAQYF
TGTACCAGCCGCACGCGGTCTGGCACAGATGCGCAGTATTTT
>NA|TRBV5-1|TRBJ2-2|NA|14
CASSLYLQKGELFF
TGCGCCAGCAGCTTGTATCTCCAGAAAGGTGAGCTGTTTTTT
>many|TRBV11-1|TRBJ2-7|NA|18
CASSLVLHFGTQSYEQYF
TGTGCCAGCAGCTTAGTTCTCCATTTTGGGACCCAATCCTACGAGCAGTACTTC
>many|TRBV3-1|TRBJ1-6|NA|16
CASSQDRASNNSPLHF
TGTGCCAGCAGCCAAGACAGGGCAAGCAATAATTCACCCCTCCACTTT
>many|TRBV7-2|TRBJ1-2|NA|13
CASSLAGALGYTF
TGTGCCAGCAGCTTAGCGGGGGCCCTTGGCTACACCTTC
>many|TRBV4-1|TRBJ1-2|TRBD1|15
CASSQMDRAGGGYTF
TGCGCCAGCAGCCAAATGGACAGGGCGGGGGGTGGCTACACCTTC
>NA|TRBV7-9|TRBJ2-2|NA|11
CASSSGGELFF
TGTGCCAGCAGCTCGGGCGGGGAGCTGTTTTTT
>many|TRBV24-1|TRBJ2-2|TRBD2|15
CATSDLSGGHRELFF
TGTGCCACCAGTGATTTGTCGGGGGGGCACCGGGAGCTGTTTTTT
>many|TRBV6-1|TRBJ1-5|NA|16
CASRYPQTGGSQPQHF
TGTGCCAGCAGATACCCCCAAACGGGGGGGTCCCAGCCCCAGCATTTT
>few|TRBV6-1|TRBJ2-7|NA|14
CASSPPGRNYEQYF
TGTGCCAGCAGTCCACCTGGCAGAAACTACGAGCAGTACTTC
>many|TRBV5-1|TRBJ2-2|TRBD2|16
CASSRTSGGNTGELFF
TGCGCCAGCAGCCGAACTAGCGGGGGGAACACCGGGGAGCTGTTTTTT
>many|TRBV6-1|TRBJ2-7|TRBD1|16
CASRIRQGPLSYEQYF
TGTGCCAGCAGGATCAGACAGGGCCCCCTCTCCTACGAGCAGTACTTC
>NA|TRBV4-3|TRBJ1-2|NA|12
CASSQDTGGYTF
TGCGCCAGCAGCCAAGATACCGGTGGCTACACCTTC
>many|TRBV6-4|TRBJ2-1|TRBD2|16
CASSDSITGGPREQFF
TGTGCCAGCAGTGACTCAATAACGGGGGGGCCTCGTGAGCAGTTCTTC
>many|TRBV28|TRBJ1-6|NA|17
CASSFLGRGRDNSPLHF
TGTGCCAGCAGTTTTTTAGGTAGAGGCAGGGATAATTCACCCCTCCACTTT
>many|TRBV20-1|TRBJ2-3|NA|15
CSASPRRGRGDTQYF
TGCAGTGCTAGTCCTCGTAGGGGGAGGGGAGATACGCAGTATTTT
>many|TRBV15|TRBJ2-1|TRBD1|16
CATSRRTGTGSREQFF
TGTGCCACCAGCAGAAGAACCGGGACAGGGTCCCGAGAGCAGTTCTTC
>many|TRBV6-1|TRBJ2-7|TRBD1|14
CASSLYRGSYEQYF
TGTGCCAGCAGTTTATACAGGGGTTCCTACGAGCAGTACTTC
>many|TRBV30|TRBJ2-1|TRBD2|13
CAWSKGTKDEQFF
TGTGCCTGGAGTAAGGGGACTAAGGATGAGCAGTTCTTC
>many|TRBV28|TRBJ2-7|TRBD2|19
CASSPSRLAGGLSSYEQYF
TGTGCCAGCAGTCCCTCTAGACTAGCGGGGGGCCTAAGCTCCTACGAGCAGTACTTC
>many|TRBV2|TRBJ1-2|NA|13
CASSHAGDYGYTF
TGTGCCAGCAGTCACGCGGGGGACTATGGCTACACCTTC
>many|TRBV6-2/TRBV6-3|TRBJ1-1|NA|14
CASQNPGREPEAFF
TGTGCCAGCCAAAACCCGGGCAGGGAGCCTGAAGCTTTCTTT
>once|TRBV5-1|TRBJ2-6|NA|17
CSSSPSGLSSGANVLTF
TGCTCCAGCAGCCCCAGCGGACTGAGCTCTGGGGCCAACGTCCTGACTTTC